The present entry profiles one T cell receptor beta chain with its context. The record originates from a study of blood T cells in healthy people across ages. PCR was performed a second time for about 7 to 11 cycles using a sample-barcoded 5' primer and a J-beta primer mix. TCRdb passed the 5' RACE reads through MiXCR, listing each CDR3 protein once. The data show more than 1 million distinct CDR3 sequences, 35% to 50% seen once. The CDR3 has 18 residues. Germline V gives CDR1 LGHDT, CDR2 YNNKEL (reference sequence). J was trimmed by 0 bases and V by 1 base; bases with no gene match: 10. The sequenced sample was blood. The receptor's source is a woman aged 55-70 years in good health. This sequence joins TRBV3-1 and TRBJ2-3; 7 bases map to TRBD1. CDR3 bases: TGTGCCAGCAGCCAAGGTCTTACTTGGGACAGAAGCACAGATACGCAGTATTTT. Encoded protein: CASSQGLTWDRSTDTQYF.